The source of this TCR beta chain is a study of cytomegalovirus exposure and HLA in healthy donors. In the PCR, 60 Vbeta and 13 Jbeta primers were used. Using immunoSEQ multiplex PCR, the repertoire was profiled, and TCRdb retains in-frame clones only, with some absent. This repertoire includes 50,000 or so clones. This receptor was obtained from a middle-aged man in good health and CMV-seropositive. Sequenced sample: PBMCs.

CDR3 region: CAWDRGTEQFF. As DNA, the CDR3 is TGTGCCTGGGACAGGGGCACTGAGCAGTTCTTC. This chain connects TRBV30 to TRBJ2-1; 8 bases map to TRBD1. J was trimmed by 9 bases and V by 5 bases; bases with no gene match: 3. CDR3 length: 11 residues. Looked up from germline, CDR1 is GTSNPN and CDR2 is SVGIG (reference sequence).